This entry lists 26 T cell receptor beta chains sequenced from one sample in a study of OX40 agonist ivuxolimab in advanced cancers. Clones were read by immunoSEQ multiplex PCR, and TCRdb kept only the in-frame ones, dropping some. This sample has around 75,000 clones, with roughly 89% found just once. The sample here was CD4+ or CD8+ T cells sorted from blood, taken in a trial of the OX40 agonist ivuxolimab. The source is an adult with an advanced solid tumor such as melanoma, head and neck, liver or kidney cancer.

V usage is TRBV6-6 and J usage is TRBJ1-2; D call uncertain. This CDR3 spans 12 amino acids. Trimming left V 6 bases short and J 7 bases short, with 12 bases between. Germline CDR1 and CDR2: MNHNY and SVGAGI (reference sequence). The CDR3 DNA follows: TGTGCCAGCAGGCCCGGAGGCAGTGGCTACACCTTC. It specifies CASRPGGSGYTF.

The chain employs TRBV28 and TRBJ1-4, with D possibly being TRBD1 (6 bases). CDR1 is MDHEN, CDR2 SYDVKM, per germline. Trimming pared 1 base from V and 5 bases from J, leaving 11 bases between. The CDR3 totals 15 residues. This CDR3 is CASSLSGRGNEKLFF. DNA for the CDR3: TGTGCCAGCAGTTTATCCGGGAGGGGGAATGAAAAACTGTTTTTT.

This rearrangement joins TRBV7-8 to TRBJ1-5, with 12 bases matching TRBD1. The CDR3 sequence is 17 residues long. The trim removed 4 bases at V and 0 bases at J, leaving 4 bases unmatched. Germline loops: CDR1 SGHVS, CDR2 FQNEAQ. The CDR3 sequence is CASSSGQGAASNQPQHF. The CDR3 DNA reads TGTGCCAGCAGCTCGGGACAGGGGGCTGCTAGCAATCAGCCCCAGCATTTT. The entire variable domain, with the rest obtained from reference TRBV7-8 and TRBJ1-5, is as follows: GAGVSQSPRYKVAKRGQDVALRCDPISGHVSLFWYQQALGQGPEFLTYFQNEAQLDKSGLPSDRFFAERPEGSVSTLKIQRTQQEDSAVYLCASSSGQGAASNQPQHFGDGTRLSIL.

This clone was detected a few times. This chain uses TRBV25-1 with TRBJ1-1, with D possibly TRBD1 on 5 matching bases. CDR3 length: 10 amino acids. Germline lookup yields CDR1 MGHDK and CDR2 SYGVNS. Trimming cost V 10 bases and J 5 bases, with 8 bases left between them. The CDR3 loop is CATRGTEAFF. The DNA of the CDR3 is TGTGCCACACGGGGGACTGAAGCTTTCTTT.

CDR3 protein: CASSPGGADTQYF. In nucleotides, the CDR3 is TGTGCCAGCAGTCCCGGAGGTGCAGATACGCAGTATTTT. The V call is TRBV11-1, the J call TRBJ2-3, with a possible D match to TRBD2 (5 bases). The CDR3 spans 13 residues. With 6 bases removed from V and 4 bases from J, the gap between germline ends came to 11 bases. The germline V gene has CDR1 SGHAT and CDR2 FQDESV (reference sequence).

The chain has TRBV5-1 and TRBJ1-2, with 8 nucleotides matching TRBD1. This CDR3 has 13 amino acids. The V gene's germline CDR1 is SGHRS and CDR2 YFSETQ. Losses at the gene ends were 4 bases for V and 8 bases for J; bases not matched to a gene: 7. This CDR3 reads CASSEQGAGGYTF. In DNA form, the CDR3 reads TGCGCCAGCAGCGAGCAGGGGGCTGGCGGCTACACCTTC.

In regard to this clone: The junction and the germline gene differ at one end; a read error may be behind it. This chain joins TRBV5-1 and TRBJ2-5; D gene uncertain. The CDR3 is made up of 13 amino acids. CDR1 is SGHRS and CDR2 is YFSETQ in the germline V gene. The CDR3 protein is CASNFGGEEAQYF. CDR3 coding DNA: TGCGCCAGCAACTTTGGTGGGGAAGAGGCCCAGTACTTC.

This chain joins TRBV28 and TRBJ2-7; D might be TRBD1 (6 bases). Looked up from germline, CDR1 is MDHEN and CDR2 is SYDVKM. V was clipped by 1 base and J by 0 bases, with 16 bases between them. This CDR3 has 17 amino acids. This chain's CDR3 is CASSLSLWTAPSYEQYF. The CDR3 nucleotides are TGTGCCAGCAGTTTATCCCTTTGGACAGCCCCCTCCTACGAGCAGTACTTC.

The J gene is TRBJ1-2, the V gene TRBV6-1; D is perhaps TRBD1 (5 bases). Germline lookup yields CDR1 MNHNS and CDR2 SASEGT. V lost 4 bases and J lost 8, with 17 bases in between. There are 14 residues in the CDR3. The CDR3 coding sequence is TGTGCCAGCAGTGTAGACAGTGATATGGGAGGCTACACCTTC. Translated, it gives CASSVDSDMGGYTF.

The chain combines TRBV4-2 with TRBJ2-1, with 9 bases fitting TRBD1. The CDR3 totals 16 residues. V gave up 1 base and J gave up 7 bases; unmatched junction bases: 8. Per germline, CDR1 LGHNA and CDR2 YNFKEQ. As DNA, the CDR3 is TGTGCCAGCAGCCAAGGAGGGACAGGGAAGGGTAATGAGCAGTTCTTC. Translated: CASSQGGTGKGNEQFF.

This clone was counted between two and nine times. The chain links TRBV7-9 to TRBJ2-1; the match to TRBD2 covers 15 bases. The CDR3 runs to 17 residues. Trimming removed 2 bases from V and 6 bases from J; junction bases left unmatched: 5. Germline loops: CDR1 SEHNR, CDR2 FQNEAQ (reference sequence). The CDR3 loop reads CASSLSPGLAGGNEQFF. Here the CDR3 DNA reads TGTGCCAGCAGCTTATCCCCGGGACTAGCGGGGGGCAATGAGCAGTTCTTC.

This clone occurred once. The V and J genes are TRBV5-8 and TRBJ1-2; no definite D call. Germline V gene lookup returns CDR1 SGHTS and CDR2 YDEGEE. Trimming took off 6 bases at V and 2 bases at J, with 11 bases between the two ends. The CDR3 totals 13 residues. CDR3 residues: CASNLGLNYGYTF. CDR3 DNA sequence: TGTGCCAGCAACCTCGGGTTGAACTATGGCTACACCTTC.

The V gene is TRBV19, the J gene TRBJ1-6; D possibly corresponds to TRBD1 (5 bases). The germline V and J ends were trimmed by 0 bases and 9 bases, with 12 bases remaining between them. Germline loops: CDR1 LNHDA, CDR2 SQIVND (reference sequence). There are 15 residues in the CDR3. In DNA form, the CDR3 reads TGTGCCAGTAGTATAGACACGTCGGGGGGTTCACCCCTCCACTTT. Amino acid sequence: CASSIDTSGGSPLHF.

This sequence joins TRBV18 and TRBJ1-1; D not resolved. V was shortened by 4 bases and J by 1 base, with 10 bases between the two germline ends. CDR1 KGHSH and CDR2 LQKENI come from the germline V gene. The CDR3 sequence is 14 residues long. Here the CDR3 reads CASSLGEGNTEAFF. CDR3 nucleotide sequence: TGTGCCAGCTCACTCGGGGAAGGGAACACTGAAGCTTTCTTT.

The rearrangement uses TRBV5-4 and TRBJ2-3; 12 nucleotides agree with TRBD2. V shed 0 bases, J shed 4 bases, and the junction held 3 bases outside the gene matches. The CDR3 contains 16 residues. Germline CDR1 reads SGHNT; CDR2 reads YYREEE (reference sequence). CDR3 sequence reads: CASSLGLAGVADTQYF. The CDR3 DNA sequence: TGTGCCAGCAGCTTGGGACTAGCGGGAGTGGCAGATACGCAGTATTTT. The full variable domain, its missing parts supplied by reference TRBV5-4 and TRBJ2-3, is ETGVTQSPTHLIKTRGQQVTLRCSSQSGHNTVSWYQQALGQGPQFIFQYYREEENGRGNFPPRFSGLQFPNYSSELNVNALELDDSALYLCASSLGLAGVADTQYFGPGTRLTVL.

The table lists this clone with a count of one. The rearrangement links TRBV5-4 to TRBJ2-1; no firm D call. Germline loops: CDR1 SGHNT, CDR2 YYREEE (reference sequence). CDR3 length equals 15 residues. Trimming took off 4 bases at V and 6 bases at J, with 17 bases between the two ends. CDR3 coding DNA: TGTGCCAGCAGCCCCGGGCTATCCGACGCCAATGAGCAGTTCTTC. It yields the protein CASSPGLSDANEQFF.

The rearrangement links TRBV5-4 to TRBJ2-5; 7 nucleotides agree with TRBD2. The V segment lost 4 bases and the J segment 2 bases; nucleotides outside the gene matches: 8. The CDR3 sequence is 15 residues long. CDR1 SGHNT and CDR2 YYREEE come from the germline V gene (reference sequence). DNA for the CDR3: TGTGCCAGCAGCCCTGACCCTAGCGGTCAAGAGACCCAGTACTTC. Translated: CASSPDPSGQETQYF.

The chain combines TRBV28 with TRBJ2-5, with a weak D call TRBD1 (5 bases). Judging by the DNA end, TRBJ2-7 fits better; the J call may be wrong. CDR3 length: 12 amino acids. Germline assignment: CDR1 MDHEN and CDR2 SYDVKM. For the CDR3, the DNA is TGTGCCAGCAAAAGGACAAGCTACGAGCAGTACTTC. It encodes CASKRTSYEQYF.

This chain connects TRBV15 to TRBJ2-5; either TRBD1 or TRBD2 may fit D (5 bases each). The J call is uncertain, as TRBJ2-7 better fits the DNA end. The germline gives CDR1 LNHNV, CDR2 YYDKDF (reference sequence). CDR3 size: 13 residues. The CDR3 nucleotides read TGTGCCACCAGCCGCGCCGAGGGGCACGAGCAGTACTTC. Protein sequence: CATSRAEGHEQYF.

This CDR3 reads CASSLYLDPKKGDTQYF. DNA of the CDR3: TGTGCCAGCAGTTTATACCTGGACCCAAAGAAGGGAGATACGCAGTATTTT. V gene TRBV27 combines with J gene TRBJ2-3; D uncertain. The CDR3 extends over 17 amino acids. In germline, CDR1 is MNHEY, CDR2 SMNVEV (reference sequence). Trimming removed 1 base at V and 5 bases at J, with 19 bases between.

The rearrangement uses TRBV16 and TRBJ2-4; D gene unclear. Trimming took off 0 bases at V and 6 bases at J, with 6 bases between the two ends. Germline V lookup: CDR1 KGHSY, CDR2 FQNENV. There are 13 residues in the CDR3. CDR3 sequence reads: CASSQSDLNIQYF. The CDR3, as DNA: TGTGCCAGCAGCCAATCCGACCTAAACATTCAGTACTTC.

The chain carries TRBV6-1 and TRBJ1-1; D might be TRBD1 (6 bases). The CDR3 totals 14 residues. Trimming took off 7 bases at V and 5 bases at J, with 17 bases between the two ends. Germline V gene sequence: CDR1 MNHNS, CDR2 SASEGT. CDR3 in DNA: TGTGCCAGCACCAGAGGGGGTGTTGGTACTGAAGCTTTCTTT. This translates into CASTRGGVGTEAFF.

This chain uses TRBV19 with TRBJ1-2, with TRBD1 identical over 7 bases. The V gene end was trimmed by 8 bases and the J gene end by 4 bases; junction bases not matched to a gene: 7. Per the germline V gene, CDR1 is LNHDA and CDR2 is SQIVND (reference sequence). This CDR3 contains 13 residues. The CDR3 region has the DNA TGTGCCAGTCATCCGGGACAGTTCTATGGCTACACCTTC. Its protein is CASHPGQFYGYTF.

This clone was seen a few times. This sequence joins TRBV7-8 and TRBJ1-1; D call uncertain. V lost 10 bases and J 0 bases, leaving 15 bases between the germline ends. Germline loops: CDR1 SGHVS, CDR2 FQNEAQ. The CDR3 contains 14 residues. Here the CDR3 reads CATSDDTMNTEAFF. CDR3 DNA sequence: TGTGCCACCTCGGATGATACCATGAACACTGAAGCTTTCTTT.

This chain links TRBV2 with TRBJ1-2, with D unclear. The germline CDR1 and CDR2 sequences are SNHLY and FYNNEI. V shed 3 bases and J shed 6 bases, with 5 bases lying between them. There are 11 residues in the CDR3. Here the CDR3 reads CASSENNGYTF. CDR3 DNA sequence: TGTGCCAGCAGTGAGAATAATGGCTACACCTTC.

J is TRBJ1-6 and V is TRBV6-1, with TRBD1 as a possible D gene (5 bases). CDR1 and CDR2 (germline): MNHNS, SASEGT. With 8 bases removed from V and 2 bases from J, the gap between germline ends came to 13 bases. The CDR3 is 15 amino acids. CDR3 region: CASCPEGTYNSPLHF. The CDR3 DNA is TGTGCCAGCTGCCCCGAGGGGACCTATAATTCACCCCTCCACTTT.